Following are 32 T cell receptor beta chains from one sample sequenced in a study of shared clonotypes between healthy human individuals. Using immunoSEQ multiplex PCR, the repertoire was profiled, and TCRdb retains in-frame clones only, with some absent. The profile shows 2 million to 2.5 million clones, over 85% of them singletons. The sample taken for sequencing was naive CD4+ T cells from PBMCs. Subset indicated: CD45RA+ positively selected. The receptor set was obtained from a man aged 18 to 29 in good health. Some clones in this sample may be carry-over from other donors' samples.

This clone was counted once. CDR3 bases: TGTGCCAGCAGCCCGACAGGGGGCTTTGAGACCCAGTACTTC. This encodes CASSPTGGFETQYF. J is TRBJ2-5 and V is TRBV4-2; TRBD1 agrees at 10 bases. The V gene's germline CDR1 is LGHNA and CDR2 YNFKEQ. The CDR3 is 14 amino acids. V dropped 4 bases and J dropped 5; count of bases not matched to a gene: 4.

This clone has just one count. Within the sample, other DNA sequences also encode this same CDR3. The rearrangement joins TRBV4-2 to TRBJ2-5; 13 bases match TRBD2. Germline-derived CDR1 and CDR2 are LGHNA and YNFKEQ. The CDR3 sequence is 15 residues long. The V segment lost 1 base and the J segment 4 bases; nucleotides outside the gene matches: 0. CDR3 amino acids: CASSQGLAGGETQYF. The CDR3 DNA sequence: TGTGCCAGCAGCCAAGGACTAGCGGGAGGAGAGACCCAGTACTTC.

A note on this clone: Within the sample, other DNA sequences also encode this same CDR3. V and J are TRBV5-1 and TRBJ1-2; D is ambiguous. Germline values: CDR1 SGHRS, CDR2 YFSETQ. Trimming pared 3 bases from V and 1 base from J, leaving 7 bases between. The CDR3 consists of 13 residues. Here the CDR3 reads CASSSDGNYGYTF. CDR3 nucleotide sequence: TGCGCCAGCAGCTCGGACGGTAACTATGGCTACACCTTC.

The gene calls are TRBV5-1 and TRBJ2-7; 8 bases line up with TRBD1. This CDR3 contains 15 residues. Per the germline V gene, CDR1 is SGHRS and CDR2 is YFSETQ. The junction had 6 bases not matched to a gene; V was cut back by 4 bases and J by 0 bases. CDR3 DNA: TGCGCCAGCAGCCCTAGACAGGGGACCTCCTACGAGCAGTACTTC. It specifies CASSPRQGTSYEQYF.

The CDR3 is CASSLKPAPGTEAFF. CDR3 in DNA: TGTGCCAGCAGCTTAAAACCCGCACCGGGCACTGAAGCTTTCTTT. The chain joins TRBV7-3 to TRBJ1-1; D unclear. Trimming took off 1 base at V and 4 bases at J, with 13 bases between the two ends. Germline V gene sequence: CDR1 SGHTA, CDR2 FQGTGA. This CDR3 is 15 amino acids long.

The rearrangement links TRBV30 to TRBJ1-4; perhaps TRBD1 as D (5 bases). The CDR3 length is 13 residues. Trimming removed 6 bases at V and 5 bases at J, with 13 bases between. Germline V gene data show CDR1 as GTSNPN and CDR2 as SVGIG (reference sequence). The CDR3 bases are TGTGCCTGCCCACCTGGGGGGAATGAAAAACTGTTTTTT. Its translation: CACPPGGNEKLFF.

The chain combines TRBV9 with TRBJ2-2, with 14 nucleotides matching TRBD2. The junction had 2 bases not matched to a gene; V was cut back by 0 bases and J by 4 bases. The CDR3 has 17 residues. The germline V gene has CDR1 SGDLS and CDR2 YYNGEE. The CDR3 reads CASSVAGLAGVTGELFF. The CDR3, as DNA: TGTGCCAGCAGCGTAGCGGGACTAGCGGGAGTCACCGGGGAGCTGTTTTTT.

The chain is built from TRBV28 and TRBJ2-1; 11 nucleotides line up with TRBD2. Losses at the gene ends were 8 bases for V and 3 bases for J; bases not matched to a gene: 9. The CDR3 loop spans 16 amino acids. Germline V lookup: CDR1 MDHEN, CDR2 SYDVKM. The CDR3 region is CASEGVAGGYYNEQFF. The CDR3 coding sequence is TGTGCCAGCGAGGGAGTAGCGGGGGGGTACTACAATGAGCAGTTCTTC.

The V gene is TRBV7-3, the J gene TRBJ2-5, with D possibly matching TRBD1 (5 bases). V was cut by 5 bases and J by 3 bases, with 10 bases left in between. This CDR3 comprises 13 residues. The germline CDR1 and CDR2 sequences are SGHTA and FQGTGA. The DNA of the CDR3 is TGTGCCAGCAGCGGACAAACGAAAGAGACCCAGTACTTC. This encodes CASSGQTKETQYF.

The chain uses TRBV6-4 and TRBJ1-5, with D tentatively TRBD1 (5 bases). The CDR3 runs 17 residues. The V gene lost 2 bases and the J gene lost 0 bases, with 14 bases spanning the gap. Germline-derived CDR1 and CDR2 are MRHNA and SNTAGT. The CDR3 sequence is CASSDQGHPHSNQPQHF. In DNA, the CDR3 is TGTGCCAGCAGTGACCAAGGACACCCCCATAGCAATCAGCCCCAGCATTTT.

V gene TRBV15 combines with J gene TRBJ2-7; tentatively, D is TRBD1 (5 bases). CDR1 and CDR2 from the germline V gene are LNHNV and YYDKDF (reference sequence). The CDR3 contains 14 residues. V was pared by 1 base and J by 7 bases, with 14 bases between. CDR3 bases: TGTGCCACCAGCAGAGCCCAGGGAATCGGTGAGCAGTACTTC. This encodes CATSRAQGIGEQYF. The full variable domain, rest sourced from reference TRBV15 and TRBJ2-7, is DAMVIQNPRYQVTQFGKPVTLSCSQTLNHNVMYWYQQKSSQAPKLLFHYYDKDFNNEADTPDNFQSRRPNTSFCFLDIRSPGLGDTAMYLCATSRAQGIGEQYFGPGTRLTVT.

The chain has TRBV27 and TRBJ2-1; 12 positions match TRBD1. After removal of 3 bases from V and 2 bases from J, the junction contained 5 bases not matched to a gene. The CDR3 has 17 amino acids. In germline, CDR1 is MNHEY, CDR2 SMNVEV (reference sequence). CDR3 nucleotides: TGTGCCAGCAGTTTGTCCGGGACAGGGGGCCCCTACAATGAGCAGTTCTTC. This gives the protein CASSLSGTGGPYNEQFF.

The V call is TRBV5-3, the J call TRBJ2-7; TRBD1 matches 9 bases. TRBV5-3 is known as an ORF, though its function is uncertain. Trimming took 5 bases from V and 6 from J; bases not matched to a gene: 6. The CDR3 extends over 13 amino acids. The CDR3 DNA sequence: TGTGCCAGAAGGCTGACAGGGGGGGCCGAGCAGTACTTC. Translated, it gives CARRLTGGAEQYF.

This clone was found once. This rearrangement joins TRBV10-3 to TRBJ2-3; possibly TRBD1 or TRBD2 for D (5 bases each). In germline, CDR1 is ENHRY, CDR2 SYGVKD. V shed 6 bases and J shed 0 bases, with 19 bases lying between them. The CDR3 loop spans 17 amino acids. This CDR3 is CAISSSLGTGSTDTQYF. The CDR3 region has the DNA TGTGCCATCAGCTCCTCCCTTGGGACGGGGAGCACAGATACGCAGTATTTT.

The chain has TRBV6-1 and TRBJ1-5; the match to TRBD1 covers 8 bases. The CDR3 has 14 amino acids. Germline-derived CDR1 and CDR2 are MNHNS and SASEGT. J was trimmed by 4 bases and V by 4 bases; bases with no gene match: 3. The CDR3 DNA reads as TGTGCCAGCAGTGGACGACAGGGGAATCAGCCCCAGCATTTT. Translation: CASSGRQGNQPQHF.

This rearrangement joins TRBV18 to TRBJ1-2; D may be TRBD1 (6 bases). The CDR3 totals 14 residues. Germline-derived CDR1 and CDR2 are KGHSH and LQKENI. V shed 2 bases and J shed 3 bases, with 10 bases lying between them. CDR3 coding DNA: TGTGCCAGCTCACCAGCAGGGGACCACTATGGCTACACCTTC. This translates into CASSPAGDHYGYTF.

CDR3 region: CASSSLTAPGHF. The CDR3 DNA reads TGTGCCAGCAGTTCCCTGACAGCTCCCGGGCATTTT. The chain links TRBV28 to TRBJ1-5, with a weak D call TRBD1 (5 bases). Deletions cut 4 bases from V and 15 bases from J, with 16 bases between. The CDR3 extends over 12 amino acids. Germline V gives CDR1 MDHEN, CDR2 SYDVKM.

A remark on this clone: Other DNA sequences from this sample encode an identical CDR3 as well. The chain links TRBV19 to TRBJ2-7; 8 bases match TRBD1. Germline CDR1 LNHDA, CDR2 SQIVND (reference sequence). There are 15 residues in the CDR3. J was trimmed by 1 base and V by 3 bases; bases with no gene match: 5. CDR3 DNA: TGTGCCAGTAGTATTAGTGGACAGGGTTCCTACGAGCAGTACTTC. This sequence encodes CASSISGQGSYEQYF.

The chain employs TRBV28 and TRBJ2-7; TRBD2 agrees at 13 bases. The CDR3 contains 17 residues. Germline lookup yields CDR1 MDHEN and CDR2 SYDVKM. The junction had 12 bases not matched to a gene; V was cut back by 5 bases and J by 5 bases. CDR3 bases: TGTGCCAGCAGTATACGGACTAGCGGGAGAAGGGGTCACGAGCAGTACTTC. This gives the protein CASSIRTSGRRGHEQYF.

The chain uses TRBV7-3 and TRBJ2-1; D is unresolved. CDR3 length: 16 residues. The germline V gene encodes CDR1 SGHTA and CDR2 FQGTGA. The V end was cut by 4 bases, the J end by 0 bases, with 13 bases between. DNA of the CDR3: TGTGCCAGCAGCTCTAGATGGGCAAGCTCCTACAATGAGCAGTTCTTC. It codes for CASSSRWASSYNEQFF.

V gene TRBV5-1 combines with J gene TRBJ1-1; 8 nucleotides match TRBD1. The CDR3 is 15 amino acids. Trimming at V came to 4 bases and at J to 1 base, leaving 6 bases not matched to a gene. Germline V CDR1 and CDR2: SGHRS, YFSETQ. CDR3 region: CASSPPGTGNTEAFF. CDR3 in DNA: TGCGCCAGCAGCCCCCCGGGGACAGGGAACACTGAAGCTTTCTTT. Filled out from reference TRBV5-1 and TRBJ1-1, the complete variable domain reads KAGVTQTPRYLIKTRGQQVTLSCSPISGHRSVSWYQQTPGQGLQFLFEYFSETQRNKGNFPGRFSGRQFSNSRSEMNVSTLELGDSALYLCASSPPGTGNTEAFFGQGTRLTVV.

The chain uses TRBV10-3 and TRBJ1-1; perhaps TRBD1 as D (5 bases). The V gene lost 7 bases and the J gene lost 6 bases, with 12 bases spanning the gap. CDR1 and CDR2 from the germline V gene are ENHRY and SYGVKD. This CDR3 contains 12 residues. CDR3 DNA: TGTGCCATCAAAGAGGGGATTGCTGAAGCTTTCTTT. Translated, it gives CAIKEGIAEAFF.

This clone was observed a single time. This chain's CDR3 is CASIGGVTYEQYF. The CDR3 coding sequence is TGTGCCAGCATCGGAGGGGTAACCTACGAGCAGTACTTC. The genes are TRBV6-5 and TRBJ2-7; D possibly corresponds to TRBD2 (6 bases). V was cut by 7 bases and J by 2 bases, with 12 bases left in between. This CDR3 has 13 amino acids. Germline V gives CDR1 MNHEY, CDR2 SVGAGI.

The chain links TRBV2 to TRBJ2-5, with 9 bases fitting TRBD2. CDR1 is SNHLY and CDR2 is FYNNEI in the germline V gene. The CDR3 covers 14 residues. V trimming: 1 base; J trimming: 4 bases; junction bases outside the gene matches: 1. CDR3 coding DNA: TGTGCCAGCAGTGAAGAAGCGGGAGGAGAGACCCAGTACTTC. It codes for CASSEEAGGETQYF.

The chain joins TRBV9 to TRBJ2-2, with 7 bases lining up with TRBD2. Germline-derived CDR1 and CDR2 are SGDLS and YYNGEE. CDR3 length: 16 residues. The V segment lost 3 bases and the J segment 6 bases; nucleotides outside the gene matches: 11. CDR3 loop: CASSGEGGSSAGELFF. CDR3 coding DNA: TGTGCCAGCAGCGGGGAGGGCGGGAGCAGCGCCGGGGAGCTGTTTTTT.

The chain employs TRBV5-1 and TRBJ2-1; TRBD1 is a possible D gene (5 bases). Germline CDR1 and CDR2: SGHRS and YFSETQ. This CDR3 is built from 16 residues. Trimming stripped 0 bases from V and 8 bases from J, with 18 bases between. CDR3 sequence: CASSLEQVKAGDEQFF. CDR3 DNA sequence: TGCGCCAGCAGCTTGGAACAGGTTAAGGCTGGCGATGAGCAGTTCTTC.

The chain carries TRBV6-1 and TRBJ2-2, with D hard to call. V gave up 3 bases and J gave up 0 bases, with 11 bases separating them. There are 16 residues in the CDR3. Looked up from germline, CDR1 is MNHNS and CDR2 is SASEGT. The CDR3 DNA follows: TGTGCCAGCAGTGACCGGACCGGCGCGAACACCGGGGAGCTGTTTTTT. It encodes CASSDRTGANTGELFF.

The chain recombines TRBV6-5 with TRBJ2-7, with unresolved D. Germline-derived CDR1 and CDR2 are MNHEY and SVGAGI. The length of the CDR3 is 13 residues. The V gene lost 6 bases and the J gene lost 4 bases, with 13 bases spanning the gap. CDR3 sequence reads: CASSTLRTYEQYF. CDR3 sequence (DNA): TGTGCCAGCAGCACTTTACGGACGTACGAGCAGTACTTC.

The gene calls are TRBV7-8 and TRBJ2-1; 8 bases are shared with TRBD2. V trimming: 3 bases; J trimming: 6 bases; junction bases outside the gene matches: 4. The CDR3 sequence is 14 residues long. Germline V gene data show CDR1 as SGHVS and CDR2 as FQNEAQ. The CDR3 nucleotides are TGTGCCAGCAGCTTCGGGAGGGTCGCCAATGAGCAGTTCTTC. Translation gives CASSFGRVANEQFF.

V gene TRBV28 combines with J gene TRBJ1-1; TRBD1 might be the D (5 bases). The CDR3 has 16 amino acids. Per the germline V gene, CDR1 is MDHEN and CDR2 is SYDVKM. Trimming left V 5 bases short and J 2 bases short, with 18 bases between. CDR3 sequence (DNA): TGTGCCAGCAGTGCCCGCAGGGAGCGGGGAAACACTGAAGCTTTCTTT. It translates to CASSARRERGNTEAFF.

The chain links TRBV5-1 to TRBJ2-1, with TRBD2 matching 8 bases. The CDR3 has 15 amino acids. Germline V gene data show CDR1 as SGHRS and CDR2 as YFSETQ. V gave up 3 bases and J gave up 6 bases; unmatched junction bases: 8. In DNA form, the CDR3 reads TGCGCCAGCAGCTGGGGACTAGTACATTCCAATGAGCAGTTCTTC. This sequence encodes CASSWGLVHSNEQFF.

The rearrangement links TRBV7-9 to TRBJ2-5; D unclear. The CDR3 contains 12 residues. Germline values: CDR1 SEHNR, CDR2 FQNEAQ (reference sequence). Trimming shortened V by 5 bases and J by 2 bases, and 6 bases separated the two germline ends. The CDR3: CASSQIQETQYF. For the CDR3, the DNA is TGTGCCAGCAGCCAAATTCAAGAGACCCAGTACTTC.